This TCR beta chain was sequenced in a study of cytomegalovirus exposure and HLA in healthy donors. Using immunoSEQ multiplex PCR, the repertoire was profiled, and TCRdb retains in-frame clones only, with some absent. Found here are about 220,000 clones, about 90% of them singletons; the top ten hold 0.85% to 1.2%. Germline V lookup: CDR1 SGHDN, CDR2 FVKESK. V was trimmed by 5 bases and J by 2 bases, leaving 3 bases between them. The CDR3 is 12 amino acids. The sequenced sample was PBMCs. The V and J genes are TRBV14 and TRBJ2-2; D is uncertain. This clonotype originated in a young woman in good health and CMV-seronegative. This CDR3 is CASSLNTGELFF. The CDR3 nucleotides are TGTGCCAGCAGCTTAAACACCGGGGAGCTGTTTTTT.